This T cell receptor (beta chain) was documented in a study of cytomegalovirus exposure and HLA in healthy donors (dated 2017 in TCRdb). For context, the study as a whole: According to a later analysis, the 120 or so validation repertoires were produced on the same platform as the approximately 600 repertoires of the first cohort. The study was designed to test whether signatures of past pathogen exposure could be identified by cataloging public T cell receptors. Along with the approximately 700-subject first cohort, a separate validation cohort of some 130 different subjects was used. High-throughput TCR immunosequencing, statistical association of individual TCRs with disease status, and machine learning were combined to predict cytomegalovirus infection status. Summary of the overall study and its limitations: The classifier was reported to diagnose cytomegalovirus status with high specificity and sensitivity in both the original cohort and the validation cohort. Across donors, most TCR sequences were observed very rarely, whereas some public TCRs were present in many individuals. Subsequent analysis determined that TCRs grouped into clusters in the first cohort also showed a tendency toward co-occurrence across the 120 validation repertoires, and about 93% of cluster scores exceeded 0. A later analysis had no HLA typing for the validation cohort, so co-occurrence there was scored across all 130 or so repertoires. The study listed 150 to 200 TCR beta chains as associated with cytomegalovirus. The authors suggested that the approach could potentially be generalized to other disease states and immunological phenotypes. Three of the identified cytomegalovirus-associated TCR beta chains were confirmed in vitro to be specific for cytomegalovirus antigens.

Receptors were amplified or captured by the immunoSEQ multiplex PCR assay. The published analysis was carried out like this. A statistical classification framework was built to diagnose cytomegalovirus status from the catalog of TCR beta chain sequences. TCRdb re-hosts the immuneACCESS table, in-frame sequences only. Its copies lack some clones; in the studies checked, an unresolved V gene accounts for under half of them, and the cause for the rest is not known. V, J and clone size are taken as reported in that table, and D and trimming were inferred from the DNA itself. For this sample the table gives approximately 160,000 clones, of which about 90% were detected only once. Of the sample, 3% falls within the top ten clones. The donors were included in the validation cohort of 120 subjects, a group kept apart from the 666-subject first cohort. CDR1 and CDR2 (MNHEY, SVGAGI) derive from the germline V gene. The CDR3 measures 16 amino acids from cysteine to phenylalanine. CDR3 DNA only is kept here, 48 bases in frame from base 1. V lost 4 bases and J lost 7 bases; the stretch between them is 23 bases long.

As to this clone: The antigen it binds to is not known. Base qualities were left out, and no much larger clone turns up one base away.

The specimen was PBMCs. This receptor was identified in a woman between 18 and 30 years old in good health and CMV-seropositive. The V and J segments used are TRBV6-5 and TRBJ2-7, and perhaps TRBD1 as D gene, on 6 matching bases. The CDR3 has the sequence CASSLGHRGDLSEQYF. The sequenced DNA is TGTGCCAGCAGTTTGGGACATCGTGGGGACCTCTCTGAGCAGTACTTC.